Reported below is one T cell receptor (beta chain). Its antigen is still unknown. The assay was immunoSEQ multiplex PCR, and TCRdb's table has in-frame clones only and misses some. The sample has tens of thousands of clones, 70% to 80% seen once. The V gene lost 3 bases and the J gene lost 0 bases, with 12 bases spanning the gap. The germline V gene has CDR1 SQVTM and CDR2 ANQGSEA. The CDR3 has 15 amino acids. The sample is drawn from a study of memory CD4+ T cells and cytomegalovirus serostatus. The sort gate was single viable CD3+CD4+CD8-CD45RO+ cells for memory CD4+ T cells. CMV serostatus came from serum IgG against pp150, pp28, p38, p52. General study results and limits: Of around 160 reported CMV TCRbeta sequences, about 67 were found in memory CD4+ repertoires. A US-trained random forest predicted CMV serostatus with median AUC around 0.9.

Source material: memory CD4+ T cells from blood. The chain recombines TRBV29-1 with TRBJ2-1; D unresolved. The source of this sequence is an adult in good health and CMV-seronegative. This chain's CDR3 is CSVDKASSSYNEQFF. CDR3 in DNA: TGCAGCGTTGATAAGGCTTCGAGCTCCTACAATGAGCAGTTCTTC.